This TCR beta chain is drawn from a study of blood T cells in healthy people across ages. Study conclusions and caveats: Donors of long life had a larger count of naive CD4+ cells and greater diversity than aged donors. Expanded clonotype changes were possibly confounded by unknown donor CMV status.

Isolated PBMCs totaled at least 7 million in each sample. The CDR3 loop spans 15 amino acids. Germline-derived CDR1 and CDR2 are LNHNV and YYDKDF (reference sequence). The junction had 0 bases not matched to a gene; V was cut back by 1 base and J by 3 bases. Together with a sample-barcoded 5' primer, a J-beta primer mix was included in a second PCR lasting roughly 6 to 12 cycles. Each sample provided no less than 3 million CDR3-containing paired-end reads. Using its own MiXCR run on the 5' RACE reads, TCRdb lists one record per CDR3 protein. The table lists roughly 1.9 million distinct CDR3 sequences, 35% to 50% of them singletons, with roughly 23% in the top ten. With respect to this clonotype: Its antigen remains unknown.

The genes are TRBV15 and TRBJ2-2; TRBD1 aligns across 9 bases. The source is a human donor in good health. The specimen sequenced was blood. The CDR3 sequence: CATSRGQGDTGELFF. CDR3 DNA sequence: TGTGCCACCAGCAGAGGACAGGGGGACACCGGGGAGCTGTTTTTT.